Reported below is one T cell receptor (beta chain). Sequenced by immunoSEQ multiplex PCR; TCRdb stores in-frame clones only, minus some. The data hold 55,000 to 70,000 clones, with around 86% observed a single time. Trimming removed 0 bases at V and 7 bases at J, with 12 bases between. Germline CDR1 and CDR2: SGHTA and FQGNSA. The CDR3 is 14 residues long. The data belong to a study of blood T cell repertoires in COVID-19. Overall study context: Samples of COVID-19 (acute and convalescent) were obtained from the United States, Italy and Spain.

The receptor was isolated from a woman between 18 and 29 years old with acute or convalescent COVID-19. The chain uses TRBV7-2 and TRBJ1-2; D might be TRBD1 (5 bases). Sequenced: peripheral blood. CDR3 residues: CASSLAQGEGGYTF. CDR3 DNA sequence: TGTGCCAGCAGCTTAGCCCAAGGGGAGGGTGGCTACACCTTC.